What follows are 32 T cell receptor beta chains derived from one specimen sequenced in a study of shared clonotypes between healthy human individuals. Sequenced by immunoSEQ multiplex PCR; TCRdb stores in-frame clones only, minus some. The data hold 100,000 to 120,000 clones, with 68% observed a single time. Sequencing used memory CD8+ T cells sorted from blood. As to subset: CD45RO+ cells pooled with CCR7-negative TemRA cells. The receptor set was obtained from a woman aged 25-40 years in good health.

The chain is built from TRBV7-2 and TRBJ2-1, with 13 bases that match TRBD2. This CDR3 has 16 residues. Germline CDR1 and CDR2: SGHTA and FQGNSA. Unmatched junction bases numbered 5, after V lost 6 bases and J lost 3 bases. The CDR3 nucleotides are TGTGCCAGCAGACCGGGGACTAGCGGGAACTACAATGAGCAGTTCTTC. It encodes CASRPGTSGNYNEQFF.

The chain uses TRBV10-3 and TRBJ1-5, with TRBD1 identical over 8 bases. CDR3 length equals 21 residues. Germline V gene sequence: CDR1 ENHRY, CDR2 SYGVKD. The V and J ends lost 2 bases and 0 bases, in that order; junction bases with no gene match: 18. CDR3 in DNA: TGTGCCATCAGTGAGGCTGGGATTGGGACAGGAGAGCGATATAGCAATCAGCCCCAGCATTTT. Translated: CAISEAGIGTGERYSNQPQHF.

As DNA, the CDR3 is TGTGCCAGCAGTCCCCAGGCGGGAGACTACAATGAGCAGTTCTTC. Amino acids: CASSPQAGDYNEQFF. This sequence joins TRBV6-1 and TRBJ2-1; 7 positions match TRBD2. The germline CDR1 and CDR2 sequences are MNHNS and SASEGT. V dropped 5 bases and J dropped 3; count of bases not matched to a gene: 7. The CDR3 covers 15 residues.

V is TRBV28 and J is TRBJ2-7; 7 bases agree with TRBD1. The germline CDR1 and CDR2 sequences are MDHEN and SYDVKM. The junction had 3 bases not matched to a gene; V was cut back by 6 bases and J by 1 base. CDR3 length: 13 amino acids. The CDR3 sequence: CASRGTDSYEQYF. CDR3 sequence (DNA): TGTGCCAGCAGAGGGACAGATTCCTACGAGCAGTACTTC.

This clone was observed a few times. The DNA of the CDR3 is TGCGCCAGCAGTGAGTCGCAGAGCCTCCTTCAGCCCCAGCATTTT. Translated: CASSESQSLLQPQHF. The rearrangement links TRBV10-2 to TRBJ1-5; D call uncertain. The CDR3 contains 15 residues. V was clipped by 0 bases and J by 6 bases, with 12 bases between them. Germline loops: CDR1 WSHSY, CDR2 SAAADI.

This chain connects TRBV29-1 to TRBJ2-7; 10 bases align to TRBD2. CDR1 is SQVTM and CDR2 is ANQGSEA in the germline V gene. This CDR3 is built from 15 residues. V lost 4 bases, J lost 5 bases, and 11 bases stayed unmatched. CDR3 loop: CSVVDSGRAPNEQYF. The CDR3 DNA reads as TGCAGCGTTGTCGACAGCGGGAGGGCCCCTAACGAGCAGTACTTC.

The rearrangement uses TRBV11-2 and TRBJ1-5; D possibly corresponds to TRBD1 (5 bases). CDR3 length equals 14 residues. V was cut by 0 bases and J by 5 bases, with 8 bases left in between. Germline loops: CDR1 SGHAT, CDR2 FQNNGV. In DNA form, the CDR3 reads TGTGCCAGCAGCTTAGATGGGGCTGATCAGCCCCAGCATTTT. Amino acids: CASSLDGADQPQHF.

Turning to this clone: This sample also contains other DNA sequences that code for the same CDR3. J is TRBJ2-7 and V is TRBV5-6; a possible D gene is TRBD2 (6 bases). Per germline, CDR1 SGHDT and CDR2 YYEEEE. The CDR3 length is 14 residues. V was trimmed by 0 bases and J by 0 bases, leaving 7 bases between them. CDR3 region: CASSLAGSSYEQYF. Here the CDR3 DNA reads TGTGCCAGCAGCTTGGCCGGGAGCTCCTACGAGCAGTACTTC.

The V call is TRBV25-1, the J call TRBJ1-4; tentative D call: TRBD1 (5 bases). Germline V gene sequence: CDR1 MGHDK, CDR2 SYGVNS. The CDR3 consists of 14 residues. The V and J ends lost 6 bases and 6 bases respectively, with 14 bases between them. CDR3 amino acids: CASRRVGRDEKLFF. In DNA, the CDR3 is TGTGCCAGCAGGAGAGTGGGACGCGATGAAAAACTGTTTTTT.

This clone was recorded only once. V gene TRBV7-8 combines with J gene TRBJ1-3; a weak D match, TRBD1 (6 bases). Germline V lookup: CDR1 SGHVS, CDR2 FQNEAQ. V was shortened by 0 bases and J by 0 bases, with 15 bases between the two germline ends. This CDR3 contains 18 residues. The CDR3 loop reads CASSLAPLGQISGNTIYF. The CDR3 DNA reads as TGTGCCAGCAGCTTAGCTCCTTTGGGACAAATCTCTGGAAACACCATATATTTT.

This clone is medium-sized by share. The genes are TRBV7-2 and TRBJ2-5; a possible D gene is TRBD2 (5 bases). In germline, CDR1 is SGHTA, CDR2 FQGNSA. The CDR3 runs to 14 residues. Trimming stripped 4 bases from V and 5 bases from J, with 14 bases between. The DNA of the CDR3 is TGTGCCAGCAGCTCCAGAAGCGGCCTGGAGACCCAGTACTTC. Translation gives CASSSRSGLETQYF. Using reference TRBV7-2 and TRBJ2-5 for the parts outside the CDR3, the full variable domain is GAGVSQSPSNKVTEKGKDVELRCDPISGHTALYWYRQSLGQGLEFLIYFQGNSAPDKSGLPSDRFSAERTGGSVSTLTIQRTQQEDSAVYLCASSSRSGLETQYFGPGTRLLVL.

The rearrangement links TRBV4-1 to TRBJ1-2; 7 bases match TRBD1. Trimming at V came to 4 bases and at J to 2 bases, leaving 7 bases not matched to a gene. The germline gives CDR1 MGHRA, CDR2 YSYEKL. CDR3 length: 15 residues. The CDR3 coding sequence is TGCGCCAGCAGCCGAATTGGGACAGCGAACTATGGCTACACCTTC. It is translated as CASSRIGTANYGYTF.

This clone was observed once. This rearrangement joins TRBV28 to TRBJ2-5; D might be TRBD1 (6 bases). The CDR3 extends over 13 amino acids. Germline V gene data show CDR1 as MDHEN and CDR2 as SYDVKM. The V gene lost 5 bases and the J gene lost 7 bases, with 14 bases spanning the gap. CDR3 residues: CASSPLTGWTQYF. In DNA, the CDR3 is TGTGCCAGCAGTCCGCTGACAGGCTGGACCCAGTACTTC.

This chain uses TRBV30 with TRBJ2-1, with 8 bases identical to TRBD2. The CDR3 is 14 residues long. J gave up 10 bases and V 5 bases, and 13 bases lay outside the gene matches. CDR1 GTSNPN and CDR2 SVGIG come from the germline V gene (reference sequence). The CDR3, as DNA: TGTGCCTGGGCACCGGGACTAGTGACGTGGGAGCAGTTCTTC. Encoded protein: CAWAPGLVTWEQFF.

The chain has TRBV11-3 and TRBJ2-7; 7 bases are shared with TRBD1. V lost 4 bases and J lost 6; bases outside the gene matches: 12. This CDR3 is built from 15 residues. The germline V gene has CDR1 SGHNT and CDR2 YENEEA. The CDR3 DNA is TGTGCCAGCAGCTCGAGGGGGCCGGGAAGGGTCGAGCAGTACTTC. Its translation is CASSSRGPGRVEQYF.

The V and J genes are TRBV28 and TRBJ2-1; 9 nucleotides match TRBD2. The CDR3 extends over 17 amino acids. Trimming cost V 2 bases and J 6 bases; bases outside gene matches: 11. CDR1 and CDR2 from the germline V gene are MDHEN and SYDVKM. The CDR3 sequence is CASSLIFLAGPANEQFF. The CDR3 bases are TGTGCCAGCAGTTTAATTTTTCTAGCGGGACCCGCCAATGAGCAGTTCTTC.

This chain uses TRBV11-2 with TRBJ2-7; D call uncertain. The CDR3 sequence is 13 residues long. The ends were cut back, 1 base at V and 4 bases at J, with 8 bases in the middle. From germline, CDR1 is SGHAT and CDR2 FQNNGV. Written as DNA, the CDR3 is TGTGCCAGCAGCTTAGTTCCAGAATACGAGCAGTACTTC. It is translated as CASSLVPEYEQYF.

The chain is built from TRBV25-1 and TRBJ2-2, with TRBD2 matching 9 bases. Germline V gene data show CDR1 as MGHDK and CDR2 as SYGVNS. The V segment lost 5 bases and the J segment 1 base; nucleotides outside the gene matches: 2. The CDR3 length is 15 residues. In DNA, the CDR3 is TGTGCCAGCAGTATTAGCGGGAGGAACACCGGGGAGCTGTTTTTT. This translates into CASSISGRNTGELFF.

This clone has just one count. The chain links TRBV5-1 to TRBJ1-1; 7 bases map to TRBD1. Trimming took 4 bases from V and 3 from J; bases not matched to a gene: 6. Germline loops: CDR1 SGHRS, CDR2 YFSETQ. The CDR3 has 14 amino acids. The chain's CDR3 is CASSSPGGYTEAFF. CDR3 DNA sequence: TGCGCCAGCAGCAGCCCAGGGGGGTACACTGAAGCTTTCTTT.

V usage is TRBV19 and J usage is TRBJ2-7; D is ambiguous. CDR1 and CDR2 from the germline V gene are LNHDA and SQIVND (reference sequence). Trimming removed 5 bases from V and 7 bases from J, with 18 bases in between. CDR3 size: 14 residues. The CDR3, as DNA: TGTGCCAGTAGTCATAGAGGCAGGAGTGAAGAGCAGTACTTC. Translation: CASSHRGRSEEQYF. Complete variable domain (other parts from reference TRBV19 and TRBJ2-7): DGGITQSPKYLFRKEGQNVTLSCEQNLNHDAMYWYRQDPGQGLRLIYYSQIVNDFQKGDIAEGYSVSREKKESFPLTVTSAQKNPTAFYLCASSHRGRSEEQYFGPGTRLTVT.

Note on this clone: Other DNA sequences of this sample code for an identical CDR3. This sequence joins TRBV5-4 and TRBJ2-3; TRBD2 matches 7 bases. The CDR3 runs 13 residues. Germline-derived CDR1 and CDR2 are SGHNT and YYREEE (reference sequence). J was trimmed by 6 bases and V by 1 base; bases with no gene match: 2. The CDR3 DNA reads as TGTGCCAGCAGCTTGATGCGGGGGGATACGCAGTATTTT. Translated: CASSLMRGDTQYF.

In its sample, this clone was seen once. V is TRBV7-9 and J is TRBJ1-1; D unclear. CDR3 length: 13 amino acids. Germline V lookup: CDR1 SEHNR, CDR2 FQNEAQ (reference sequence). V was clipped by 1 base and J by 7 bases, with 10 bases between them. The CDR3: CASSLGVRYEAFF. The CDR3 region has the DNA TGTGCCAGCAGCTTAGGCGTGCGGTATGAAGCTTTCTTT.

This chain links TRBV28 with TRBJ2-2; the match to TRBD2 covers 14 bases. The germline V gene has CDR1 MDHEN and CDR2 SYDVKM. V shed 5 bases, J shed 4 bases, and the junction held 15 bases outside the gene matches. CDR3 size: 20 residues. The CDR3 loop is CASSPEGLGLAGDVTGELFF. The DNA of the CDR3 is TGTGCCAGCAGTCCCGAGGGGCTGGGACTAGCGGGAGACGTCACCGGGGAGCTGTTTTTT.

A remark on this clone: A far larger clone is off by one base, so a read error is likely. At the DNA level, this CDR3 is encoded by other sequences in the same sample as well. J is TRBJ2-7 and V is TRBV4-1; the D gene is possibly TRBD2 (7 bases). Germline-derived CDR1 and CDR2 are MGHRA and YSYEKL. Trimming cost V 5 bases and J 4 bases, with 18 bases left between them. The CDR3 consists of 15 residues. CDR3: CASSFFGGLGYEQYF. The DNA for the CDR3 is TGCGCCAGCAGCTTTTTCGGGGGGCTGGGATACGAGCAGTACTTC.

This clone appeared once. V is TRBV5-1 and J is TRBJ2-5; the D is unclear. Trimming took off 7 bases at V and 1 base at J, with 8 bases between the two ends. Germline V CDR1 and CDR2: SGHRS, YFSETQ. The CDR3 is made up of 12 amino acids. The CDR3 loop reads CASSVIQETQYF. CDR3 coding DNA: TGCGCCAGCTCCGTGATCCAAGAGACCCAGTACTTC.

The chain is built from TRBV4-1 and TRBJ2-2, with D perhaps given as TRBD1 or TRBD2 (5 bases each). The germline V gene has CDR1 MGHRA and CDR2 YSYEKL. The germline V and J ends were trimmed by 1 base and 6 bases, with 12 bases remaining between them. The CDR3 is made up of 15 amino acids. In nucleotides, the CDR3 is TGCGCCAGCAGCCAAGGGGGCAGAGGGTCCGGGGAGCTGTTTTTT. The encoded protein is CASSQGGRGSGELFF.

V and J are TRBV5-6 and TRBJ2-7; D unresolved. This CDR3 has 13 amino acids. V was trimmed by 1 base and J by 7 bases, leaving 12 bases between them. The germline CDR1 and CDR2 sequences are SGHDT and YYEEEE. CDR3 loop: CASSLLGRGEQYF. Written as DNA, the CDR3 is TGTGCCAGCAGCTTGTTGGGTCGCGGAGAGCAGTACTTC.

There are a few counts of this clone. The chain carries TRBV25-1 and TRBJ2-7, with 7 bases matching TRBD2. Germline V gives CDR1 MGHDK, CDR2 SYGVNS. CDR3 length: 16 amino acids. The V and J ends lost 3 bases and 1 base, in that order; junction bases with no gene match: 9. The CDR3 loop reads CASSDLYGEGSYEQYF. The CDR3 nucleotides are TGTGCCAGCAGTGATCTATATGGGGAGGGATCCTACGAGCAGTACTTC.

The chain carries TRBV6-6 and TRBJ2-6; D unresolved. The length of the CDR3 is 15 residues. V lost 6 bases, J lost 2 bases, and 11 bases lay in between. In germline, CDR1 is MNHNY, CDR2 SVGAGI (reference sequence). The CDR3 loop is CASSSTRPGANVLTF. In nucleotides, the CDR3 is TGTGCCAGCAGCTCGACTCGGCCTGGGGCCAACGTCCTGACTTTC.

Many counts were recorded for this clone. CDR3 sequence reads: CASSLGTNLFYGYTF. CDR3 DNA: TGTGCCAGCAGCTTGGGGACAAATCTTTTCTATGGCTACACCTTC. The chain uses TRBV5-6 and TRBJ1-2; weak D call: TRBD1 (5 bases). This CDR3 comprises 15 residues. Trimming removed 0 bases from V and 4 bases from J, with 13 bases in between. Germline V gene lookup returns CDR1 SGHDT and CDR2 YYEEEE.

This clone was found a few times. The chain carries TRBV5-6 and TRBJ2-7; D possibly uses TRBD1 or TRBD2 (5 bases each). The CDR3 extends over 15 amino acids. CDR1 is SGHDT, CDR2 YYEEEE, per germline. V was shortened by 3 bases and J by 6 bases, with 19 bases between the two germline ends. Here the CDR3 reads CASSSGTEEPSEQYF. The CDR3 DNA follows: TGTGCCAGCAGCTCCGGGACCGAGGAGCCCTCCGAGCAGTACTTC.

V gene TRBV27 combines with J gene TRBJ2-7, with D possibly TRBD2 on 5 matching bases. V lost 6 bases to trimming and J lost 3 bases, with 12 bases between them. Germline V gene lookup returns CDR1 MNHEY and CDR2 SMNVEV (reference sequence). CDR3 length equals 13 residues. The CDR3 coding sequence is TGTGCCAGCAGCCGGACTGAACTCTACGAGCAGTACTTC. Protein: CASSRTELYEQYF.